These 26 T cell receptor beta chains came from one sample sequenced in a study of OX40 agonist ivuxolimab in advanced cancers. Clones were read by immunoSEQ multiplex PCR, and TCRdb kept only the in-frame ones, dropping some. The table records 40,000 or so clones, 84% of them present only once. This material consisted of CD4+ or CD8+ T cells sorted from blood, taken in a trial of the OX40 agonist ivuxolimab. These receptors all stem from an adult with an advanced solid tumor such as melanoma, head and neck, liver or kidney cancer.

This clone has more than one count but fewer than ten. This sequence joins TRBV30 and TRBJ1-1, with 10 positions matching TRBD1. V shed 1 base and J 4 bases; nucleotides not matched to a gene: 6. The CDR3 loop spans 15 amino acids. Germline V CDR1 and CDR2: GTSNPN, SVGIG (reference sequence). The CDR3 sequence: CAWSGGTGVSTEAFF. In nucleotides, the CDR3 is TGTGCCTGGAGTGGGGGGACAGGGGTGAGCACTGAAGCTTTCTTT.

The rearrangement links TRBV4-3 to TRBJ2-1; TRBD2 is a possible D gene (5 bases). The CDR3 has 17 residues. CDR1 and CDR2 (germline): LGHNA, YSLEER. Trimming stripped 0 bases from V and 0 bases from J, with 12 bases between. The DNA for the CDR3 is TGCGCCAGCAGCCAAGATAGGGAGATACTCTCCTACAATGAGCAGTTCTTC. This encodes CASSQDREILSYNEQFF.

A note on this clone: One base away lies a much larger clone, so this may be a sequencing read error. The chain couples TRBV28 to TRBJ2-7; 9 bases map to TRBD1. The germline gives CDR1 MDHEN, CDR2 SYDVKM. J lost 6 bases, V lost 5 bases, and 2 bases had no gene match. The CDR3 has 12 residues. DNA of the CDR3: TGTGCCAGCAGTACGACAGGGGGCGAGCAGTACTTC. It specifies CASSTTGGEQYF.

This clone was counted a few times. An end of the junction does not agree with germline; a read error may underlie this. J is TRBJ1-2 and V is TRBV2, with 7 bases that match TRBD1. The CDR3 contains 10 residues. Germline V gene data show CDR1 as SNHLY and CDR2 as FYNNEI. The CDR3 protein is CASSGEGAHF. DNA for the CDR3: TGTGCCAGCAGTGGAGAGGGGGCGCACTTC.

The CDR3 DNA is TGCGCCAGCAGCTTGGGCCTTGGGGAAGCTTTCTTT. It codes for CASSLGLGEAFF. The V and J genes are TRBV5-1 and TRBJ1-1; D remains unclear. CDR1 is SGHRS, CDR2 YFSETQ, per germline. The V end lost 0 bases, the J end lost 8 bases, and 8 bases lay between the germline ends. The CDR3 spans 12 residues.

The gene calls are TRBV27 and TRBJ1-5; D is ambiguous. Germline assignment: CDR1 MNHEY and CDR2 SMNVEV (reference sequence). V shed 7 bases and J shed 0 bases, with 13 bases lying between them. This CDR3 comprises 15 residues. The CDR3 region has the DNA TGTGCCAGCACCCCGGGCCCCTATAGCAATCAGCCCCAGCATTTT. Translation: CASTPGPYSNQPQHF.

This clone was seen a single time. CDR3 sequence reads: CASSEWLAGEITDTQYF. DNA of the CDR3: TGTGCCAGCAGTGAATGGCTAGCGGGGGAAATCACAGATACGCAGTATTTT. The V gene is TRBV25-1, the J gene TRBJ2-3, with TRBD2 matching 10 bases. In germline, CDR1 is MGHDK, CDR2 SYGVNS. V lost 1 base and J lost 2; bases outside the gene matches: 6. The CDR3 extends over 17 amino acids.

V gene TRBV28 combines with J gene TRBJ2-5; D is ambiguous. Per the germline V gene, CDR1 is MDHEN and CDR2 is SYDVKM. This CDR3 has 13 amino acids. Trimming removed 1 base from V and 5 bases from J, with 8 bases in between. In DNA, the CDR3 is TGTGCCAGCAGTTTATCAAGACTGGAGACCCAGTACTTC. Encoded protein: CASSLSRLETQYF.

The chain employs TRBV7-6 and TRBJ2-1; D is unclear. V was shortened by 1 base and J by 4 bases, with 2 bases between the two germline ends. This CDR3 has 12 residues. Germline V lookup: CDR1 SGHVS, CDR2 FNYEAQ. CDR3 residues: CASSLGYNEQFF. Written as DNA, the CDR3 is TGTGCCAGCAGCTTAGGGTACAATGAGCAGTTCTTC.

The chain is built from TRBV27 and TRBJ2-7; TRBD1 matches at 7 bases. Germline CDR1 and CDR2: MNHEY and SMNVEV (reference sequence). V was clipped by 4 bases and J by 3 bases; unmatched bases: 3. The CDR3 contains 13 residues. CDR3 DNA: TGTGCCAGCAGTTCGGGACAGTTCTACGAGCAGTACTTC. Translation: CASSSGQFYEQYF.

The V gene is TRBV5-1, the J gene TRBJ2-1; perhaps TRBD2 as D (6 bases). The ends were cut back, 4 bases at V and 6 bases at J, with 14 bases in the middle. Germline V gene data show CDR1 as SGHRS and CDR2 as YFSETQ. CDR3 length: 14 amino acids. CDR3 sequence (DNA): TGCGCCAGCAGCCGGGGGAGAGGTTCCAATGAGCAGTTCTTC. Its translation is CASSRGRGSNEQFF. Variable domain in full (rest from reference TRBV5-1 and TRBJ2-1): KAGVTQTPRYLIKTRGQQVTLSCSPISGHRSVSWYQQTPGQGLQFLFEYFSETQRNKGNFPGRFSGRQFSNSRSEMNVSTLELGDSALYLCASSRGRGSNEQFFGPGTRLTVL.

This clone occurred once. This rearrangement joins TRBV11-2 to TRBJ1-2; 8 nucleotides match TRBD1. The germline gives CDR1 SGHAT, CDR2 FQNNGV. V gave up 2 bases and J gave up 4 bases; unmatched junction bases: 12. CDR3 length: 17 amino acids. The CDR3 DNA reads TGTGCCAGCAGCTTACGAACCGGGACAGGAGACCCCTATGGCTACACCTTC. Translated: CASSLRTGTGDPYGYTF.

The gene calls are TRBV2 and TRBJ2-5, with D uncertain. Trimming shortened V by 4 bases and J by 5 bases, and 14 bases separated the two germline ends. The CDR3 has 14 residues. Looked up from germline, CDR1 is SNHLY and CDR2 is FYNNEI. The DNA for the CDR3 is TGTGCCAGCAGTGGTTATAACGTGGGGGAGACCCAGTACTTC. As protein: CASSGYNVGETQYF.

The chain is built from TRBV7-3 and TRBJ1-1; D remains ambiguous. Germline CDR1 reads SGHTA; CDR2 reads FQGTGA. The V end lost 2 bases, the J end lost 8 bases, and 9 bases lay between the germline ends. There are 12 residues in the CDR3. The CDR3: CASSLEVSEAFF. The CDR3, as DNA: TGTGCCAGCAGCTTAGAGGTGTCAGAAGCTTTCTTT.

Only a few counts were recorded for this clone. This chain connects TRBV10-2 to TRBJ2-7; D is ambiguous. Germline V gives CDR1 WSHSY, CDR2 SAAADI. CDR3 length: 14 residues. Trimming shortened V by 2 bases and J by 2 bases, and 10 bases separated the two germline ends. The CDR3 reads CASSEVNTPYEQYF. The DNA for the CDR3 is TGCGCCAGCAGTGAGGTCAACACCCCCTACGAGCAGTACTTC.

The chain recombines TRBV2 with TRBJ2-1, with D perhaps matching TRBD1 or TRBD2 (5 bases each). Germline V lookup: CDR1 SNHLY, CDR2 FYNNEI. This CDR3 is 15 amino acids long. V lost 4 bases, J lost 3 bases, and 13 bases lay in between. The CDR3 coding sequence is TGTGCCAGCAGTGGTCCGGGGCAGCTCTACAATGAGCAGTTCTTC. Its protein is CASSGPGQLYNEQFF.

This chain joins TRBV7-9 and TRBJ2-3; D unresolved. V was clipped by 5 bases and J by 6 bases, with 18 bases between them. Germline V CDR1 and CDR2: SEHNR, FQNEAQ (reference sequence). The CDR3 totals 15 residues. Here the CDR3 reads CASSQVLWALDTQYF. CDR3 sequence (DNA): TGTGCCAGCAGCCAGGTCTTATGGGCCTTGGATACGCAGTATTTT.

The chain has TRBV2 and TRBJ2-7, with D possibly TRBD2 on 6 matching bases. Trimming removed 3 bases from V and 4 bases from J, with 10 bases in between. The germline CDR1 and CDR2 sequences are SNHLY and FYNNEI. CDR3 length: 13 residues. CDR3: CASSEVGLYEQYF. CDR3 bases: TGTGCCAGCAGTGAGGTGGGACTTTACGAGCAGTACTTC.

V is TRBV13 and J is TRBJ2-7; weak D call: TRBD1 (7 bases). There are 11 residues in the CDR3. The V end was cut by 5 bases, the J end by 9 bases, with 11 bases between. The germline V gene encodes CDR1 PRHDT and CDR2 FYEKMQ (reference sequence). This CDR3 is CASSPGGLQYF. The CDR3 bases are TGTGCCAGCAGCCCAGGGGGGCTGCAGTACTTC.

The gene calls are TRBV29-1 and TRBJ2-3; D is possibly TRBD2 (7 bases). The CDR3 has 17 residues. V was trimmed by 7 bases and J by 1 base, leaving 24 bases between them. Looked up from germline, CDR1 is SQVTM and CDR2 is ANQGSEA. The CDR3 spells CSGTGFDFRGGTDTQYF. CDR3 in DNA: TGCAGCGGTACAGGGTTCGATTTTCGGGGGGGCACAGATACGCAGTATTTT.

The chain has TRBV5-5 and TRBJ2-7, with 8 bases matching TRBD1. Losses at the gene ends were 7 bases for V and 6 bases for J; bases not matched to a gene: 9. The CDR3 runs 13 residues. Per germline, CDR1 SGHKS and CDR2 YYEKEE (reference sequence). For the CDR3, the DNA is TGTGCCAGCGGGGTCGACAGGGGTCTCGAGCAGTACTTC. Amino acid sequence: CASGVDRGLEQYF.

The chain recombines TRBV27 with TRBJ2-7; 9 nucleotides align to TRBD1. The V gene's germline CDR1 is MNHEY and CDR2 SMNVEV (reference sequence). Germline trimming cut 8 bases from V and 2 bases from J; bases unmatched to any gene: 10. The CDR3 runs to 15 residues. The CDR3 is CASGTWTGVTYEQYF. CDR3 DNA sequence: TGTGCCAGCGGTACCTGGACAGGGGTGACCTACGAGCAGTACTTC.

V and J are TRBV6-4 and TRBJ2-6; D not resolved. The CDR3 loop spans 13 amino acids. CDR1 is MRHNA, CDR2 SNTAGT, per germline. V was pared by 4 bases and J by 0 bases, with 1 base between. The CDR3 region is CASSGSGANVLTF. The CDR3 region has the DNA TGTGCCAGCAGTGGCTCTGGGGCCAACGTCCTGACTTTC.

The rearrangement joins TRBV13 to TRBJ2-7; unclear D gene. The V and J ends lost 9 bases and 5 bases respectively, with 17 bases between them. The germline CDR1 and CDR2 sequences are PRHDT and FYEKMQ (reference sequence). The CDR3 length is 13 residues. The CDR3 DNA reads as TGTGCCAGTGGGGTCCCCCCCCGAAACGAGCAGTACTTC. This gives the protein CASGVPPRNEQYF.

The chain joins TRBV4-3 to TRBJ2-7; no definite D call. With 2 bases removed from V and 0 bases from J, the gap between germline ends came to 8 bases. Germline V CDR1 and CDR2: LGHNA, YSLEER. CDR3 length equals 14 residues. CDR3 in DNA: TGCGCCAGCAGCCAAAGTACTGACTCCTACGAGCAGTACTTC. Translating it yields CASSQSTDSYEQYF.

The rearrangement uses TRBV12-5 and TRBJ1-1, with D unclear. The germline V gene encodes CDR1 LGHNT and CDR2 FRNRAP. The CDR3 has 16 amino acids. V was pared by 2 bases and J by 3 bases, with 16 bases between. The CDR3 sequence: CASGLYGGKHDTEAFF. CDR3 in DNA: TGTGCTAGTGGTTTGTACGGCGGTAAGCATGACACTGAAGCTTTCTTT. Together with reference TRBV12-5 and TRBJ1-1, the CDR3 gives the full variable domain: DARVTQTPRHKVTEMGQEVTMRCQPILGHNTVFWYRQTMMQGLELLAYFRNRAPLDDSGMPKDRFSAEMPDATLATLKIQPSEPRDSAVYFCASGLYGGKHDTEAFFGQGTRLTVV.